The clone carrying this T cell receptor (beta chain) came up a few times. One end of the junction fails to match germline, which may point to a read error. This sample was taken from a study of regulatory T cells in long-lasting Graves disease. Time point meaning: newly diagnosed GD, antithyroid drugs for less than 3 months. Isolated PBMC RNA provided the starting material for the TCR library. Construction of the TCR beta libraries employed iRepertoire HTBI primers in conjunction with Arm-PCR of CDR3 regions. In the authors' methods: Identification across samples found some 60 TRBV and roughly 13 TRBJ segments. TCRdb re-called the multiplex PCR reads with MiXCR, one entry per CDR3 protein. Clone size and V and J calls follow TCRdb, not the original study. In the table there are 400,000 to 500,000 distinct CDR3 sequences, 14% of which are singletons. These same records also appear under a second study, on T cells in Graves' hyperthyroidism and ophthalmopathy. This second study says: The HTBI primer set served for first-round RT-PCR of the TCR CDR3.

The input for sequencing was peripheral blood mononuclear cells (PBMCs), taken at new diagnosis, from a patient treated with antithyroid drugs. The TCR was taken from a woman aged 45 to 65 with Graves disease.

For the CDR3, the DNA is TGTGCCAGCAGTTTAGGTCTGGTTAACACTGAACCTTTCTTT. It yields the protein CASSLGLVNTEPFF. The chain links TRBV27 to TRBJ1-1; D is ambiguous. This CDR3 spans 14 amino acids. Looked up from germline, CDR1 is MNHEY and CDR2 is SMNVEV (reference sequence).